This TCR beta chain is drawn from a study of T cell changes during pregnancy in multiple sclerosis. Here immunoSEQ multiplex PCR was the method, and the copy in TCRdb shows in-frame clones only, minus some. This sample has 40,000 to 50,000 clones, with 94% found just once. Germline V gene sequence: CDR1 LNHDA, CDR2 SQIVND (reference sequence). The CDR3 has 12 amino acids. With 3 bases removed from V and 1 base from J, the gap between germline ends came to 4 bases. Concerning this clone: At the DNA level, this CDR3 is encoded by other sequences in the same sample as well.

The sample was CD8+ T cells from peripheral blood mononuclear cells, taken in the third trimester of pregnancy. The receptor's source is a female donor with multiple sclerosis, enrolled in a pregnancy study. The V call is TRBV19, the J call TRBJ2-7; no firm D call. The CDR3 region has the DNA TGTGCCAGTAGTATCGGGTCCTACGAGCAGTACTTC. This translates into CASSIGSYEQYF.